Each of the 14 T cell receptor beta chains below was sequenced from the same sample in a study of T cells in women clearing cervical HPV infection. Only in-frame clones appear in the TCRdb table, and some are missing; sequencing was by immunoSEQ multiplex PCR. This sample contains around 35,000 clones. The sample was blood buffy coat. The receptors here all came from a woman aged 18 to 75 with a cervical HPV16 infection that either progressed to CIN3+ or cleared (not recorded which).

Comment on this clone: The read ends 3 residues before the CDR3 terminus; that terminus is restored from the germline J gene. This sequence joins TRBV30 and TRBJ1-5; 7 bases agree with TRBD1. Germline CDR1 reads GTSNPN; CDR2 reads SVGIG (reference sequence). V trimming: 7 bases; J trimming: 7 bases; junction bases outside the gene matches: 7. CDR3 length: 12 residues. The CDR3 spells CASRQGIQPQHF. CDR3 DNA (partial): TGTGCCTCGAGACAGGGTATACAGCCC. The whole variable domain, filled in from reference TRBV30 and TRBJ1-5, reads SQTIHQWPATLVQPVGSPLSLECTVEGTSNPNLYWYRQAAGRGLQLLFYSVGIGQISSEVPQNLSASRPQDRQFILSSKKLLLSDSGFYLCASRQGIQPQHFGDGTRLSIL.

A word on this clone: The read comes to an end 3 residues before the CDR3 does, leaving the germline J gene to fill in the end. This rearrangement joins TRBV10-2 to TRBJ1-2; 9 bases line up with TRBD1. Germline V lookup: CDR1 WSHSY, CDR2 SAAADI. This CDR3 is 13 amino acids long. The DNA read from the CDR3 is TGCGCCAGCAGTTTGGACAGGGGAAGGGGC. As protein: CASSLDRGRG. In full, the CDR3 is CASSLDRGRGYTF.

CDR3 DNA, as far as it was read: TGTGCCAGCAGTTTAGGCAGGGGGCGAAGTAGGAACACTGAA. Its protein is CASSLGRGRSRNTE. From start to end, the CDR3 is CASSLGRGRSRNTEAFF. V is TRBV28 and J is TRBJ1-1; 8 bases match TRBD1. The CDR3 end is not reached by the read, which stops 3 residues before it; the germline J gene fills it in. Germline CDR1 and CDR2: MDHEN and SYDVKM. Trimming took 2 bases from V and 1 from J; bases not matched to a gene: 9. There are 17 residues in the CDR3. The full variable domain, rest sourced from reference TRBV28 and TRBJ1-1, is DVKVTQSSRYLVKRTGEKVFLECVQDMDHENMFWYRQDPGLGLRLIYFSYDVKMKEKGDIPEGYSVSREKKERFSLILESASTNQTSMYLCASSLGRGRSRNTEAFFGQGTRLTVV.

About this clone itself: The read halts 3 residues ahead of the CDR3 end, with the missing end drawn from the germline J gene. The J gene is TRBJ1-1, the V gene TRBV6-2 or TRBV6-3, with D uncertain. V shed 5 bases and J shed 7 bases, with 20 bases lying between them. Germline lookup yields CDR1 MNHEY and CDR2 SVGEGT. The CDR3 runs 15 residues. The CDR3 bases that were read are TGTGCCAGCAGTCCACTCCCGGGTCTGAGTGTTGAA. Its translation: CASSPLPGLSVE. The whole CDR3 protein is CASSPLPGLSVEAFF.

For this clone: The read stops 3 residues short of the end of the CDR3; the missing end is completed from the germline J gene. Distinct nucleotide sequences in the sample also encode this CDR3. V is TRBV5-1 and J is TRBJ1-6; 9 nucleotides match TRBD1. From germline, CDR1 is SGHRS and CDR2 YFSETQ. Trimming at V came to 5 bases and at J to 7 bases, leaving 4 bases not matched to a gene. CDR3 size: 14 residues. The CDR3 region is CASSSGQGNSPLHF. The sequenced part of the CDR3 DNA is TGCGCCAGCAGTTCCGGACAGGGGAATTCACCC.

The part of the CDR3 DNA that was read is TGTGCCAGCTCATCGGGGACAGGGTGGGACGAG. Translation: CASSSGTGWDE. The whole CDR3 protein reads CASSSGTGWDEQYF. The J gene is TRBJ2-7, the V gene TRBV18; 9 bases are a match to TRBD1. The read halts 3 residues ahead of the CDR3 end, with the missing end drawn from the germline J gene. The CDR3 contains 14 residues. Germline assignment: CDR1 KGHSH and CDR2 LQKENI. V dropped 5 bases and J dropped 5; count of bases not matched to a gene: 7.

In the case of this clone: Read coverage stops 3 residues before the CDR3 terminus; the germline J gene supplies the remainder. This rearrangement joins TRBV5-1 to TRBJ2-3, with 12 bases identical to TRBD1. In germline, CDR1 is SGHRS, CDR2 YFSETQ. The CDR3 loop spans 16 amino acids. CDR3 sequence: CASSDGTGGYQETQYF. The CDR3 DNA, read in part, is TGCGCCAGCAGCGACGGGACAGGGGGCTATCAAGAGACG.

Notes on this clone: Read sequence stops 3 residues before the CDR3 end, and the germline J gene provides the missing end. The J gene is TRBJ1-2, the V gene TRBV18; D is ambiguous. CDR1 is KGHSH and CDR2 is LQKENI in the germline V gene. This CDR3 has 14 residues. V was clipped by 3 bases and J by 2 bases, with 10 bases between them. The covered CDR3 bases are TGTGCCAGCTCACCGGAGTCAGGAAACTATGGC. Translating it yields CASSPESGNYG. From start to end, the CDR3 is CASSPESGNYGYTF.

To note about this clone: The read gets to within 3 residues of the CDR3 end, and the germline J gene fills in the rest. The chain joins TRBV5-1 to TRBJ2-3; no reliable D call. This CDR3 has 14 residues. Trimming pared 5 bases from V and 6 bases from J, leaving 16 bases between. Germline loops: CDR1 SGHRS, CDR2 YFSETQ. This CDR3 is CASRVGQAGDTQYF. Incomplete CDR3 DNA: TGCGCCAGCAGGGTGGGTCAAGCAGGCGATACG.

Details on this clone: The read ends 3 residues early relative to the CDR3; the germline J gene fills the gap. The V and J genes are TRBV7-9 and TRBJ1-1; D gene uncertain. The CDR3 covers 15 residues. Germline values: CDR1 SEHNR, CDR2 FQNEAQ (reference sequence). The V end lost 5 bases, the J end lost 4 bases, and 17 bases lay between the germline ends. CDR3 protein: CASSHPARWATEAFF. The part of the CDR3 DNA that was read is TGTGCCAGCAGCCACCCGGCGAGGTGGGCCACTGAA.

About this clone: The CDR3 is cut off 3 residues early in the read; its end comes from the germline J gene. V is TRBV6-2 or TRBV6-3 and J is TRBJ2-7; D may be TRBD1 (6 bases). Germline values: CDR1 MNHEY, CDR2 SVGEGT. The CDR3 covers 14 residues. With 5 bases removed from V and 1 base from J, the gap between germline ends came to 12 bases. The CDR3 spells CASSQQGRSYEQYF. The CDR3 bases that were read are TGTGCCAGCAGTCAGCAGGGGCGATCCTACGAG.

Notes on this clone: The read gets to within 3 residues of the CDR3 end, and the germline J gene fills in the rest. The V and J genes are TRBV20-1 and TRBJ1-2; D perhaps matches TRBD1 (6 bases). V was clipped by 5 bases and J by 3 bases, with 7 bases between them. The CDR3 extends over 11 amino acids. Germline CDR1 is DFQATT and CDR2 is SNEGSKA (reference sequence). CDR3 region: CSAHRDYGYTF. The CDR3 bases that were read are TGCAGTGCTCACAGGGACTATGGC.

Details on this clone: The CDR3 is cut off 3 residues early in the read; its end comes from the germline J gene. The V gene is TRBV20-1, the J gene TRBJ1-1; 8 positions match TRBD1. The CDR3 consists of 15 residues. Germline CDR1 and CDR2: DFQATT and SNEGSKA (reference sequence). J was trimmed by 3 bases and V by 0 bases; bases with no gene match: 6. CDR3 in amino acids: CSARDHRGADTEAFF. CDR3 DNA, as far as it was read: TGCAGTGCTAGAGACCACAGGGGGGCGGACACTGAA.

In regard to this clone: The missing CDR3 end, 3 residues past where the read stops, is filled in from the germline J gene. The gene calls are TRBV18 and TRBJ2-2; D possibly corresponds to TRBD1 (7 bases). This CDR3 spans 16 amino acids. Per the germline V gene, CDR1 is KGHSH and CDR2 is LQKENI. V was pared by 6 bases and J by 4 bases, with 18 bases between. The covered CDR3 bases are TGTGCCAGCTCCTCAGGGGGGCCCTCGCTCACCGGGGAG. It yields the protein CASSSGGPSLTGE. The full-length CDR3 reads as CASSSGGPSLTGELFF.